This T cell receptor beta chain stems from a study of cytotoxic CD8 clonotypes in ibrutinib-treated CLL. Profiled with immunoSEQ multiplex PCR; TCRdb holds only in-frame clones, not every one. The table includes roughly 200,000 clones, about four fifths detected once. The clonotype originates from a human donor with chronic lymphocytic leukemia. This sample comprised PBMCs, obtained after 12 months of ibrutinib treatment.

The CDR3 nucleotides are TGTGCCAGCAGATCCTTCGCCTGGGGCTACACCTTC. Amino acid sequence: CASRSFAWGYTF. This sequence joins TRBV6-1 and TRBJ1-2; D unclear. Between the trimmed V and J ends, which lost 6 bases and 8 bases, there was a span of 13 bases. This CDR3 contains 12 residues. Germline CDR1 reads MNHNS; CDR2 reads SASEGT.